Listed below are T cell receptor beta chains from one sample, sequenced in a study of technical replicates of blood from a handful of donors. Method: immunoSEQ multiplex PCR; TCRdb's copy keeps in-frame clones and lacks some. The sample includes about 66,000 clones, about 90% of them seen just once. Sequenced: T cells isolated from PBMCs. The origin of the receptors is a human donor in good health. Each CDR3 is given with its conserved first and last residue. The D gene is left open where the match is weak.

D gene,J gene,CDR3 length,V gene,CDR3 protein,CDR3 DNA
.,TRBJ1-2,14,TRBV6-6,CASSYSGPGYGYTF,TGTGCCAGCAGTTACTCGGGCCCTGGCTATGGCTACACCTTC
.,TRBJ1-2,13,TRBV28,CASSFPTNYGYTF,TGTGCCAGCAGTTTCCCCACTAACTATGGCTACACCTTC
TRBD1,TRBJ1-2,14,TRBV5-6,CASSSGQGHYGYTF,TGTGCCAGCAGCAGTGGACAGGGCCACTATGGCTACACCTTC
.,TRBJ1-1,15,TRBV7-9,CASSKGGGMNTEAFF,TGTGCCAGCAGCAAGGGGGGGGGAATGAACACTGAAGCTTTCTTT
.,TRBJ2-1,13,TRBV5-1,CASSWIDRFEQFF,TGCGCCAGCAGCTGGATCGACAGGTTTGAGCAGTTCTTC
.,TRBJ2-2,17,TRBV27,CASSLSVGQKNTGELFF,TGTGCCAGCAGTTTATCAGTAGGACAGAAGAACACCGGGGAGCTGTTTTTT
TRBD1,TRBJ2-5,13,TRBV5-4,CASSFFRGETQYF,TGTGCCAGCAGCTTTTTCAGGGGGGAGACCCAGTACTTC
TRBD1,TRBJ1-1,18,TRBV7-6,CASSLKSLGTGLNTEAFF,TGTGCCAGCAGCTTAAAATCCCTAGGGACAGGGCTGAACACTGAAGCTTTCTTT
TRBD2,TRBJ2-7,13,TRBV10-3,CAINSGSSYEQYF,TGTGCCATCAATAGCGGGAGCTCCTACGAGCAGTACTTC
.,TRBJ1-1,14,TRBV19,CASSRDTPNTEAFF,TGTGCCAGTAGCCGGGACACCCCGAACACTGAAGCTTTCTTT
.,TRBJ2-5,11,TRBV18,CAGTDLGTQYF,TGTGCCGGTACTGATCTTGGGACCCAGTACTTC
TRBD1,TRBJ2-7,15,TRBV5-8,CASSPGTGMIYEQYF,TGTGCCAGCAGCCCGGGGACAGGGATGATCTACGAGCAGTACTTC
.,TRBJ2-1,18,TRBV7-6,CASSFLPGEDLSSNEQFF,TGTGCCAGCAGCTTCCTCCCGGGGGAGGACCTCTCGAGCAATGAGCAGTTCTTC
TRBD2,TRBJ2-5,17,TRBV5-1,CASSLKLAGDIGETQYF,TGCGCCAGCAGCTTGAAGCTAGCGGGAGACATCGGAGAGACCCAGTACTTC
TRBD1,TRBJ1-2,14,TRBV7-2,CASSLTGEFGGYTF,TGTGCCAGCAGCTTGACAGGGGAGTTCGGTGGCTACACCTTC